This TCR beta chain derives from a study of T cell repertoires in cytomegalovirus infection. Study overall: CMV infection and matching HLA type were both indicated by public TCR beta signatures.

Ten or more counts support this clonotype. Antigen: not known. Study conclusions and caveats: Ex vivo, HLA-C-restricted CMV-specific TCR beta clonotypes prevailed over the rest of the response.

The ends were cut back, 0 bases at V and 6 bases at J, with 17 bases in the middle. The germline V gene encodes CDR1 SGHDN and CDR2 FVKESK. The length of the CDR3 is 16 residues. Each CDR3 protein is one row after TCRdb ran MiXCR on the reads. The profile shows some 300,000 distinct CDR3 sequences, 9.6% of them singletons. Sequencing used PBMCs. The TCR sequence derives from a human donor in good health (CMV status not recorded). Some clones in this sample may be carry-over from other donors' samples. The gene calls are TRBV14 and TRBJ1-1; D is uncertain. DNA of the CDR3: TGTGCCAGCAGCCAAGAAGGCCTGTATAGTACCTCTGAAGCTTTCTTT. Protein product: CASSQEGLYSTSEAFF.